A single sample gave rise to the 2 T cell receptor beta chains below, sequenced in a study of shared clonotypes between healthy human individuals (dated by TCRdb to 2020 to 2021). Libraries were made using the immunoSEQ multiplex PCR assay. TCRdb re-hosts the immuneACCESS table, in-frame sequences only. Its copies lack some clones; in the studies checked, an unresolved V gene accounts for under half of them, and the cause for the rest is not known. The sample table holds 170,000 or so clones, of which around 63% were seen once. Of the sample, over 9.5% falls within the top ten clones. Sequencing input: memory CD4+ T cells sorted from blood. This specimen's cell subset or site label, interpreted: CD45RA-negative fraction. These receptors all stem from a young man in good health.

The CDR3 reads CASSLGQNNYGYTF. The CDR3 region has the DNA TGTGCCAGCAGCTTAGGGCAAAATAACTATGGCTACACCTTC. The gene calls are TRBV11-3 and TRBJ1-2; D ambiguous. The V and J ends lost 1 base and 1 base respectively, with 7 bases between them. Germline CDR1 is SGHNT and CDR2 is YENEEA. The CDR3 runs 14 residues.

This clone was seen once. This could be a read error, since a much larger clone is one nucleotide away. The chain has TRBV19 and TRBJ2-7, with 9 nucleotides matching TRBD1. The CDR3 spans 15 residues. J was trimmed by 3 bases and V by 3 bases; bases with no gene match: 6. Germline CDR1 is LNHDA and CDR2 is SQIVND (reference sequence). DNA of the CDR3: TGTGCCAGTAGTATTGTCGGACAGGGGCTCTACGAGCAGTACTTC. It specifies CASSIVGQGLYEQYF.